Listed below are T cell receptor beta chains from one sample, sequenced in a study of shared clonotypes between healthy human individuals. The method was immunoSEQ multiplex PCR; TCRdb's version includes in-frame clones alone and lacks a portion of them. This table holds over a million clones, 70% to 80% found once. Material for sequencing was memory CD4+ T cells from PBMCs. These TCRs come from a man in his late teens or twenties in good health. Some clones in this sample may be carry-over from other donors' samples. CDR3s include the opening cysteine and the closing phenylalanine or tryptophan. D genes are given only for firm matches. Some rows have no size entry. The others give once, few or many, or a class for an expanded clone.

J: TRBJ2-1; D: TRBD1; size: .; V: TRBV11-3; DNA: TGTGCCAGCAGCCCCGGGACAGGGGGCCATGAGCAGTTCTTC; CDR3: CASSPGTGGHEQFF
J: TRBJ1-1; D: .; size: .; V: TRBV21-1; DNA: TGTGCCAGCAGCAAAATGAGGAGGCAGGCGGTGAACACTGAAGCTTTCTTT; CDR3: CASSKMRRQAVNTEAFF
J: TRBJ2-5; D: .; size: .; V: TRBV15; DNA: TGTGCCACCAGCAGAGGCCGGGAGACCCAGTACTTC; CDR3: CATSRGRETQYF
J: TRBJ1-1; D: TRBD1; size: .; V: TRBV7-9; DNA: TGTGCCAGCAGCGTTGGGACAGCGAACACTGAAGCTTTCTTT; CDR3: CASSVGTANTEAFF
J: TRBJ2-2; D: TRBD2; size: .; V: TRBV11-2; DNA: TGTGCCAGCAGCCCTACTAGCGGGAGGGCCACCGGGGAGCTGTTTTTT; CDR3: CASSPTSGRATGELFF
J: TRBJ2-7; D: .; size: few; V: TRBV5-1; DNA: TGCGCCAGCAGCTTCGACGGGACCCCATCCTACGAGCAGTACTTC; CDR3: CASSFDGTPSYEQYF
J: TRBJ2-3; D: .; size: .; V: TRBV9; DNA: TGTGCCAGCAGCGTAGGGGGCGGCTACACAGATACGCAGTATTTT; CDR3: CASSVGGGYTDTQYF
J: TRBJ1-4; D: TRBD1; size: .; V: TRBV28; DNA: TGTGCCAGCAGTCAGGGGGCGCGGGGTGAAAAACTGTTTTTT; CDR3: CASSQGARGEKLFF
J: TRBJ1-5; D: TRBD1; size: few; V: TRBV28; DNA: TGTGCCAGCAGCCCACAGGGGGATACGCAGCCCCAGCATTTT; CDR3: CASSPQGDTQPQHF
J: TRBJ2-7; D: .; size: .; V: TRBV6-6; DNA: TGTGCCAGCAGACAGGGTCCCTACGAGCAGTACTTC; CDR3: CASRQGPYEQYF
J: TRBJ2-1; D: TRBD2; size: .; V: TRBV28; DNA: TGTGCCAGCAGTCCCCGGCCGGGGCGGGAGGGGAACAATGAGCAGTTCTTC; CDR3: CASSPRPGREGNNEQFF
J: TRBJ2-7; D: TRBD2; size: .; V: TRBV2; DNA: TGTGCCAGCCGGGGGGAAGGGGCGAGCGAGCAGTACTTC; CDR3: CASRGEGASEQYF
J: TRBJ2-7; D: TRBD2; size: .; V: TRBV19; DNA: TGTGCCAGTAGTCCCGGACTAGCGGGAGTCTACGAGCAGTACTTC; CDR3: CASSPGLAGVYEQYF
J: TRBJ1-5; D: .; size: .; V: TRBV9; DNA: TGTGCCAGCAGCGTAGGACCACATCAGCCCCAGCATTTT; CDR3: CASSVGPHQPQHF
J: TRBJ2-7; D: .; size: .; V: TRBV6-1; DNA: TGTGCCAACAGAGGGGAGGCGGACTACGAGCAGTACTTC; CDR3: CANRGEADYEQYF
J: TRBJ2-2; D: .; size: .; V: TRBV28; DNA: TGTGCCAGCAGTTTTCTTCGGGGTCCGCGGGAGAACACCGGGGAGCTGTTTTTT; CDR3: CASSFLRGPRENTGELFF
J: TRBJ2-7; D: .; size: .; V: TRBV6-1; DNA: TGTGCCAGCGGCCGGGTAAGCTCCTACGAGCAGTACTTC; CDR3: CASGRVSSYEQYF
J: TRBJ1-2; D: .; size: few; V: TRBV5-5; DNA: TGTGCCAGCAGCTTGACGGTCGACTATGGCTACACCTTC; CDR3: CASSLTVDYGYTF